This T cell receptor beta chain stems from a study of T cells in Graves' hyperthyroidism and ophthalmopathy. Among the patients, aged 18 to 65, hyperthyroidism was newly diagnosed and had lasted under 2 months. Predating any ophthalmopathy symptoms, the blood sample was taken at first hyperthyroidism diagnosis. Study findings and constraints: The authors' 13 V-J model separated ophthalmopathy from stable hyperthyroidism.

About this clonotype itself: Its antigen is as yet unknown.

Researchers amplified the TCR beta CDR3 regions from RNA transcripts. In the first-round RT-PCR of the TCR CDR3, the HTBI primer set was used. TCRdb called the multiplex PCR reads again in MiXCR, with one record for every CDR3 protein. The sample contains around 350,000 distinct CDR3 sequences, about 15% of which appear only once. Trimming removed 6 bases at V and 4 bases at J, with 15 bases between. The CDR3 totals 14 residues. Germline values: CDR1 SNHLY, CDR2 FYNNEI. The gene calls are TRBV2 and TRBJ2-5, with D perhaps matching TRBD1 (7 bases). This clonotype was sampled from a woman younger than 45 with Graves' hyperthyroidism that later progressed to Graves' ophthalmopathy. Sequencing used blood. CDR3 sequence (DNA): TGTGCCAGCAGGGGAAGACAGGGAGGAGAGACCCAGTACTTC. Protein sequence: CASRGRQGGETQYF.